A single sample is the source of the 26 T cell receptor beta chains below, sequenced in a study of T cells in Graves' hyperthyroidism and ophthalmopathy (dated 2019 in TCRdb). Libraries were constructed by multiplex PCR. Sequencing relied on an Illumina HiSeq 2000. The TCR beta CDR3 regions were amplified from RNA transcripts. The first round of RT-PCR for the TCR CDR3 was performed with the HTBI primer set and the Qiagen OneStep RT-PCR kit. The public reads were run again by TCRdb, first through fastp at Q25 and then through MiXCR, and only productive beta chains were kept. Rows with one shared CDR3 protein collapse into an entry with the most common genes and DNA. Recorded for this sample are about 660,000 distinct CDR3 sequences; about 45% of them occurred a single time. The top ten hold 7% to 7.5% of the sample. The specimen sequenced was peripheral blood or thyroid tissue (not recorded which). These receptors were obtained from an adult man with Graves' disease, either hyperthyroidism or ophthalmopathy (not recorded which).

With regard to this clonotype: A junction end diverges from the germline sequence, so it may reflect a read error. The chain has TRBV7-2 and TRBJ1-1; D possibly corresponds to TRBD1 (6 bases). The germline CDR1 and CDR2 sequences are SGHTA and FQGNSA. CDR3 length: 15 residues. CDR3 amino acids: CASSLADSPDTEAFF. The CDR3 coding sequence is TGTGCCAGCAGTTTAGCGGACAGTCCCGACACTGAAGCTTTCTTT. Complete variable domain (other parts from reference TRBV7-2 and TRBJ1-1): GAGVSQSPSNKVTEKGKDVELRCDPISGHTALYWYRQSLGQGLEFLIYFQGNSAPDKSGLPSDRFSAERTGGSVSTLTIQRTQQEDSAVYLCASSLADSPDTEAFFGQGTRLTVV.

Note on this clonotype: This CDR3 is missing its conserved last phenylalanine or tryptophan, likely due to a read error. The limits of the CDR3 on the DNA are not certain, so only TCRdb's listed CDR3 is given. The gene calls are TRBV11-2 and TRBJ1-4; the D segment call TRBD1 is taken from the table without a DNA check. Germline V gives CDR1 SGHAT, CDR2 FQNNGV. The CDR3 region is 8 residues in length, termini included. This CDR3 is CASSSTRG.

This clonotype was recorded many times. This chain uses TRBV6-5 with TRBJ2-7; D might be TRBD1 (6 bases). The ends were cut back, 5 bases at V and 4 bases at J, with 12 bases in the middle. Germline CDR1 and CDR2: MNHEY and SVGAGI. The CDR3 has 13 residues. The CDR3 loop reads CASSAVQGYEQYF. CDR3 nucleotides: TGTGCCAGCAGTGCCGTACAGGGATACGAGCAGTACTTC.

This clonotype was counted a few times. Written as DNA, the CDR3 is TGTGCCAGCAGCGGTTATCGGGACAGAACTACTAACTATGGCTACACCTTC. Protein: CASSGYRDRTTNYGYTF. This chain joins TRBV9 and TRBJ1-2; 7 nucleotides line up with TRBD1. V trimming: 3 bases; J trimming: 0 bases; junction bases outside the gene matches: 11. The CDR3 is 17 residues long. Germline loops: CDR1 SGDLS, CDR2 YYNGEE. Looking up the rest from reference TRBV9 and TRBJ1-2 gives the full variable domain: DSGVTQTPKHLITATGQRVTLRCSPRSGDLSVYWYQQSLDQGLQFLIQYYNGEERAKGNILERFSAQQFPDLHSELNLSSLELGDSALYFCASSGYRDRTTNYGYTFGSGTRLTVV.

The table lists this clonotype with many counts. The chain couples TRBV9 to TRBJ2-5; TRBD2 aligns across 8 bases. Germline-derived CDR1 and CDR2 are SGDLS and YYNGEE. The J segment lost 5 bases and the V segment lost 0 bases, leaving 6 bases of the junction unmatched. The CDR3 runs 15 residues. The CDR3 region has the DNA TGTGCCAGCAGCGTAGCGGGAGGGCCCCGGGAGACCCAGTACTTC. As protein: CASSVAGGPRETQYF.

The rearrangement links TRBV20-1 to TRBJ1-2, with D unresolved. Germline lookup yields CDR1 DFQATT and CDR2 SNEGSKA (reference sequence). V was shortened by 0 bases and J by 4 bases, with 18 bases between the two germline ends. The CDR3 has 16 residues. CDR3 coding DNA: TGCAGTGCTAGAGATCCCCTCCGCCGACAAGGCTATGGCTACACCTTC. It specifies CSARDPLRRQGYGYTF.

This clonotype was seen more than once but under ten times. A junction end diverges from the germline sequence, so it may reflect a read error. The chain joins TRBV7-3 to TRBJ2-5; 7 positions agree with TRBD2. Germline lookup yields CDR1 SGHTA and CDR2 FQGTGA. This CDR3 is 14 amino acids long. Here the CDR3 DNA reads TGCGCCAGCAGCCAAAGGGGAGGGCTCGAGACCCAGTACTTC. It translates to CASSQRGGLETQYF.

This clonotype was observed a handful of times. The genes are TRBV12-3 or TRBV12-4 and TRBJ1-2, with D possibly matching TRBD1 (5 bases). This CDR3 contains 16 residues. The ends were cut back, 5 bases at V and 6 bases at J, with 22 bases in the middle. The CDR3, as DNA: TGTGCCAGCAGTCCTTCTCAGAGGGGATTCGGGCATGGCTACACCTTC. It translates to CASSPSQRGFGHGYTF.

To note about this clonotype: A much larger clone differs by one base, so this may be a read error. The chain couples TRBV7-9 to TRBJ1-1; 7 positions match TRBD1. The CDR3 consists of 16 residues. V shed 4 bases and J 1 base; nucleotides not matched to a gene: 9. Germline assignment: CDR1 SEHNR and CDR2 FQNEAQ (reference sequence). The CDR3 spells CASSYPPTGRNTEAFF. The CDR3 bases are TGTGCCAGCAGCTACCCACCGACAGGGCGGAACACTGAAGCTTTCTTT.

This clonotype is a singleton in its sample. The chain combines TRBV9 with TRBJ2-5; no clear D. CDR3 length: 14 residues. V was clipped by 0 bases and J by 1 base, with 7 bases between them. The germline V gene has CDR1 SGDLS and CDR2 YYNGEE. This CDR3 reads CASSVEGSQETQYF. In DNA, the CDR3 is TGTGCCAGCAGCGTAGAAGGCAGCCAAGAGACCCAGTACTTC. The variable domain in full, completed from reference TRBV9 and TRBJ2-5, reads DSGVTQTPKHLITATGQRVTLRCSPRSGDLSVYWYQQSLDQGLQFLIQYYNGEERAKGNILERFSAQQFPDLHSELNLSSLELGDSALYFCASSVEGSQETQYFGPGTRLLVL.

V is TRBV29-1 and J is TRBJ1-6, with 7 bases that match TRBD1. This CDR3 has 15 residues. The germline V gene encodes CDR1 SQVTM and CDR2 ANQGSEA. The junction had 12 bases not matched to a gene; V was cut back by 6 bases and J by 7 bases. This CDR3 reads CSVELGTVSNSPLHF. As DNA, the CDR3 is TGCAGCGTCGAACTGGGGACAGTCTCGAATTCACCCCTCCACTTT.

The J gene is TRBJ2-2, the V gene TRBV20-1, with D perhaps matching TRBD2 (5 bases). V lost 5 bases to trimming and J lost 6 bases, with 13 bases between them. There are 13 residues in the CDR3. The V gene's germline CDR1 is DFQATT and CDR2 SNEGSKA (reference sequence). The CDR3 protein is CSALKPSSGELFF. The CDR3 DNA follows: TGCAGTGCTCTTAAGCCTAGCTCCGGGGAGCTGTTTTTT.

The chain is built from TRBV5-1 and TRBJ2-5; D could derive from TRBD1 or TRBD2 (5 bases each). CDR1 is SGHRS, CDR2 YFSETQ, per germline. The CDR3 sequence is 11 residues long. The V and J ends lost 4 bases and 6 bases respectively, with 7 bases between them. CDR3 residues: CASSRGQTQYF. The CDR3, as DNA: TGCGCCAGCAGCAGGGGACAGACCCAGTACTTC.

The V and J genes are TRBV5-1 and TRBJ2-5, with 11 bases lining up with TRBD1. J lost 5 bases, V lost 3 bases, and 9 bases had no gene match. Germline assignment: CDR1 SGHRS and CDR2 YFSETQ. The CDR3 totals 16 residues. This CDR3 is CASSWRTGGSGETQYF. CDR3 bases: TGCGCCAGCAGCTGGAGGACAGGGGGCTCAGGGGAGACCCAGTACTTC.

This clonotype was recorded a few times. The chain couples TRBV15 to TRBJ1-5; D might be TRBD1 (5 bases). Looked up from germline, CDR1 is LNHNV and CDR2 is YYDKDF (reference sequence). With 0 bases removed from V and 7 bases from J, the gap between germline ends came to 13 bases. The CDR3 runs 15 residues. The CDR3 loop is CATSRDLGLGQPQHF. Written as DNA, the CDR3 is TGTGCCACCAGCAGAGATCTGGGGCTAGGGCAGCCCCAGCATTTT. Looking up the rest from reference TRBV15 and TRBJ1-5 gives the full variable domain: DAMVIQNPRYQVTQFGKPVTLSCSQTLNHNVMYWYQQKSSQAPKLLFHYYDKDFNNEADTPDNFQSRRPNTSFCFLDIRSPGLGDTAMYLCATSRDLGLGQPQHFGDGTRLSIL.

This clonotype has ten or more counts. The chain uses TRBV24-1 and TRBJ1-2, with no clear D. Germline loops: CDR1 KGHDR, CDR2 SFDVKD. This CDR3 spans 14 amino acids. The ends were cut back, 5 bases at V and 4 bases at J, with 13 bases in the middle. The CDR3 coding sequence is TGTGCCACCAGTGGAGCAGCCCACCCCTATGGCTACACCTTC. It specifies CATSGAAHPYGYTF.

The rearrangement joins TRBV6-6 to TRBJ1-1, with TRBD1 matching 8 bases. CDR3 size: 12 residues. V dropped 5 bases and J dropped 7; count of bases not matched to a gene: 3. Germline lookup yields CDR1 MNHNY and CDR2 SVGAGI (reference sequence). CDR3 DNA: TGTGCCAGCAGTCAGGGGGCGGATGAAGCTTTCTTT. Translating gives CASSQGADEAFF.

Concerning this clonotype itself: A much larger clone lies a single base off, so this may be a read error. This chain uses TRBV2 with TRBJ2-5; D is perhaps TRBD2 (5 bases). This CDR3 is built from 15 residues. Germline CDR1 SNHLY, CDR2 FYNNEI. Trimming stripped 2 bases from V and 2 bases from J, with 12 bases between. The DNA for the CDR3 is TGTGCCAGCAGTGAACCAACTAGGACTCAAGAGACCCAGTACTTC. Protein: CASSEPTRTQETQYF. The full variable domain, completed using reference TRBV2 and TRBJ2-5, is EPEVTQTPSHQVTQMGQEVILRCVPISNHLYFYWYRQILGQKVEFLVSFYNNEISEKSEIFDDQFSVERPDGSNFTLKIRSTKLEDSAMYFCASSEPTRTQETQYFGPGTRLLVL.

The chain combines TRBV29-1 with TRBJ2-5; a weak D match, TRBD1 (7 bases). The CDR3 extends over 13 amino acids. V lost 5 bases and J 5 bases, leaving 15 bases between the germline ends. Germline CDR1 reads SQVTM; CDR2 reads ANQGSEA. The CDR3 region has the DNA TGCAGCGTTAAGCCAGGGGGGCAGGAGACCCAGTACTTC. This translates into CSVKPGGQETQYF. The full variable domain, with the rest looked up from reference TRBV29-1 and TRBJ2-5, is SAVISQKPSRDICQRGTSLTIQCQVDSQVTMMFWYRQQPGQSLTLIATANQGSEATYESGFVIDKFPISRPNLTFSTLTVSNMSPEDSSIYLCSVKPGGQETQYFGPGTRLLVL.

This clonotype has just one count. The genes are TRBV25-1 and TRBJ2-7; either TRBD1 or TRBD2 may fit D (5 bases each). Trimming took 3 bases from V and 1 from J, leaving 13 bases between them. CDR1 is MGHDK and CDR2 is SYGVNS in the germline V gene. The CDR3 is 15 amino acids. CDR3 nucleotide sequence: TGTGCCAGCAGTGATCGGAACGGGGCATCCTACGAGCAGTACTTC. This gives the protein CASSDRNGASYEQYF.

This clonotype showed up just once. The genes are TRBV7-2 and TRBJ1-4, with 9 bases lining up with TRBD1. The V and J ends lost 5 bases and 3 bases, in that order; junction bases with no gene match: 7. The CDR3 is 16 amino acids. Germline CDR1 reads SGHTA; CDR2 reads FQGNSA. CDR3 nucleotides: TGTGCCAGCAGCCTCATGACAGGGGGATCTAATGAAAAACTGTTTTTT. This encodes CASSLMTGGSNEKLFF. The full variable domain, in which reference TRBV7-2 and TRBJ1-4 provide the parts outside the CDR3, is GAGVSQSPSNKVTEKGKDVELRCDPISGHTALYWYRQSLGQGLEFLIYFQGNSAPDKSGLPSDRFSAERTGGSVSTLTIQRTQQEDSAVYLCASSLMTGGSNEKLFFGSGTQLSVL.

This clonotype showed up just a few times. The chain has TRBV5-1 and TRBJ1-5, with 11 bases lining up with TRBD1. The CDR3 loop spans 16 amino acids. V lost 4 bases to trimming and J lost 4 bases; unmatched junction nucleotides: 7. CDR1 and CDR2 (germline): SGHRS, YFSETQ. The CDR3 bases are TGCGCCAGCAGCCCGGGACAGGGGGTCGTGAATCAGCCCCAGCATTTT. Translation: CASSPGQGVVNQPQHF.

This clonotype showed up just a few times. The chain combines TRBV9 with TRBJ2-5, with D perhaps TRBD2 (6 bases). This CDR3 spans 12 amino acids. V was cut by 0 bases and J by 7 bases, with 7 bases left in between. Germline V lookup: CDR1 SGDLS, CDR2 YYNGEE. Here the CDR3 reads CASSVAGGTQYF. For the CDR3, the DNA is TGTGCCAGCAGCGTAGCCGGGGGGACCCAGTACTTC.

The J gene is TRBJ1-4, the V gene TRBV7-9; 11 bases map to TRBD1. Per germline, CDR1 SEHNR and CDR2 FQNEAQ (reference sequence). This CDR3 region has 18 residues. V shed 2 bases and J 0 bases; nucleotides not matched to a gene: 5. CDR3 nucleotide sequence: TGTGCCAGCAGCTTAATCCCGGGACAGGGGGCAACTAATGAAAAACTGTTTTTT. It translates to CASSLIPGQGATNEKLFF.

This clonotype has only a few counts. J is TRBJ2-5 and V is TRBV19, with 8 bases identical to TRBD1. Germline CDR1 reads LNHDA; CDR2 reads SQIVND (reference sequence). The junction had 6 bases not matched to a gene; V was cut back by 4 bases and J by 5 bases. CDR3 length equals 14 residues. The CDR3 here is CASSRQGRSETQYF. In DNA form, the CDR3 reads TGTGCCAGTAGTAGACAGGGGAGGTCGGAGACCCAGTACTTC.

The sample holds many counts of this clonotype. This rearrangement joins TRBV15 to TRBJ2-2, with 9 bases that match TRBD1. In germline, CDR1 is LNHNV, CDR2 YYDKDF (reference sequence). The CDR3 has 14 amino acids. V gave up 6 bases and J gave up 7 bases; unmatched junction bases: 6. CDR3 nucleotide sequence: TGTGCCACCAGGAGGGGACAGGGCGTCGGGGAGCTGTTTTTT. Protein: CATRRGQGVGELFF.